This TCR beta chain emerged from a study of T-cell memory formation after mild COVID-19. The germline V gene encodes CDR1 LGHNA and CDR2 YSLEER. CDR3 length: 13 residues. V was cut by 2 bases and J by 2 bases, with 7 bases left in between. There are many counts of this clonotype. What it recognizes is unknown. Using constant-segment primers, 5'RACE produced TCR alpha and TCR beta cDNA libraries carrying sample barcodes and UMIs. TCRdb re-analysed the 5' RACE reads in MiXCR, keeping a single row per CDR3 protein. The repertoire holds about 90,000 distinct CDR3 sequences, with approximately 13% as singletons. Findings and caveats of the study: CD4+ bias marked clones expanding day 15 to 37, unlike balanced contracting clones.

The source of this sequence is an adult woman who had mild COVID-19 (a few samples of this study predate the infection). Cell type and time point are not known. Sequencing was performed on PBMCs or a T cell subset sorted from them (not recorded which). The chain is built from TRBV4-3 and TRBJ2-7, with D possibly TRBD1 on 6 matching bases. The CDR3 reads CASSQWTAYEQYF. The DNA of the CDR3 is TGCGCCAGCAGCCAATGGACAGCCTACGAGCAGTACTTC.